What follows are 25 T cell receptor beta chains derived from one specimen sequenced in a study of T cell responses to AZD1222 COVID-19 vaccine. Profiling relied on immunoSEQ multiplex PCR, and the TCRdb table lists in-frame clones only, not all of them. The sample has about 94,000 clones, about 85% seen once. The sequencing here drew on peripheral blood, taken 28 days after the second AZD1222 dose. The receptor source for this set is an adult who received the AZD1222 COVID-19 vaccine.

The V gene is TRBV7-9, the J gene TRBJ2-1; D is ambiguous. This CDR3 region has 12 residues. The V gene's germline CDR1 is SEHNR and CDR2 FQNEAQ (reference sequence). The V and J ends lost 1 base and 10 bases respectively, with 8 bases between them. CDR3 sequence: CASSLGGLEQFF. CDR3 bases: TGTGCCAGCAGCTTAGGTGGATTGGAGCAGTTCTTC.

Regarding this clone: At one end, the junction sequence differs from germline, possibly due to a read error. This chain uses TRBV7-7 with TRBJ2-3; D gene ambiguous. Germline loops: CDR1 SSHAT, CDR2 FNYEAQ (reference sequence). The CDR3 covers 14 residues. The CDR3 DNA reads TGTGCTAGCAGCTTATCTGGGCCCACAGATACGCAGTATTTT. As protein: CASSLSGPTDTQYF.

This chain joins TRBV7-3 and TRBJ2-3, with TRBD2 matching 12 bases. Per germline, CDR1 SGHTA and CDR2 FQGTGA. CDR3 length: 18 residues. Trimming removed 5 bases from V and 3 bases from J; junction bases left unmatched: 12. CDR3 coding DNA: TGTGCCAGCAGCCCCCAACCGGGACTAGCGGGTACTACAGATACGCAGTATTTT. Its translation: CASSPQPGLAGTTDTQYF.

This chain uses TRBV25-1 with TRBJ2-7; perhaps D is TRBD1 or TRBD2 (5 bases each). The CDR3 contains 13 residues. CDR1 and CDR2 (germline): MGHDK, SYGVNS. V was trimmed by 2 bases and J by 5 bases, leaving 10 bases between them. The CDR3 region is CASSEAGADEQYF. Here the CDR3 DNA reads TGTGCCAGCAGTGAAGCCGGGGCGGACGAGCAGTACTTC.

In this sample, this clone turned up a few times. The J gene is TRBJ2-7, the V gene TRBV6-5, with TRBD2 matching over 10 bases. The CDR3 has 15 amino acids. The V and J ends lost 7 bases and 2 bases, in that order; junction bases with no gene match: 8. Germline-derived CDR1 and CDR2 are MNHEY and SVGAGI. CDR3 sequence: CASIGRLAGAYEQYF. DNA for the CDR3: TGTGCCAGCATTGGTCGCCTAGCGGGGGCCTACGAGCAGTACTTC.

The CDR3 region is CASSTRDRFGDYNEQFF. The CDR3 nucleotides are TGTGCCAGCAGCACCAGGGACAGGTTTGGGGACTACAATGAGCAGTTCTTC. The chain employs TRBV7-9 and TRBJ2-1, with 8 bases aligning to TRBD1. After removal of 5 bases from V and 3 bases from J, the junction contained 12 bases not matched to a gene. This CDR3 contains 17 residues. In germline, CDR1 is SEHNR, CDR2 FQNEAQ (reference sequence).

This chain joins TRBV2 and TRBJ2-5; D possibly corresponds to TRBD2 (6 bases). Germline V gives CDR1 SNHLY, CDR2 FYNNEI. V dropped 5 bases and J dropped 2 bases, with 15 bases sitting between them. The CDR3 has 15 residues. CDR3 sequence: CASSIPSGPQETQYF. The CDR3 region has the DNA TGTGCCAGCAGTATCCCGAGCGGGCCTCAAGAGACCCAGTACTTC.

This clone has only one observation. The CDR3 coding sequence is TGCGCCAGCAGCACGCTACAGGGGTTCGATGAGCAGTTCTTC. This codes for CASSTLQGFDEQFF. V gene TRBV5-1 combines with J gene TRBJ2-1, with 7 bases identical to TRBD1. With 4 bases clipped from V and 8 bases from J, the junction kept 9 bases outside the gene matches. The CDR3 has 14 residues. Per germline, CDR1 SGHRS and CDR2 YFSETQ.

The rearrangement links TRBV7-2 to TRBJ2-1; D tentatively reads TRBD1 or TRBD2 (5 bases each). Trimming took off 4 bases at V and 7 bases at J, with 14 bases between the two ends. The CDR3 is 14 residues long. From germline, CDR1 is SGHTA and CDR2 FQGNSA. The CDR3 nucleotides are TGTGCCAGCAGCTACACCCCGGGGCAAAATGAGCAGTTCTTC. This sequence encodes CASSYTPGQNEQFF.

This clone was recorded a few times. V gene TRBV27 combines with J gene TRBJ2-2, with TRBD2 matching 10 bases. Germline loops: CDR1 MNHEY, CDR2 SMNVEV (reference sequence). The ends lost 4 bases at V and 1 base at J; junction bases unmatched: 6. This CDR3 contains 17 residues. This chain's CDR3 is CASSSRTSGVNTGELFF. The CDR3, as DNA: TGTGCCAGCAGTTCCCGGACTAGCGGAGTGAACACCGGGGAGCTGTTTTTT.

V usage is TRBV5-1 and J usage is TRBJ2-7; a weak D match, TRBD1 (6 bases). CDR3 length: 15 amino acids. Trimming shortened V by 5 bases and J by 0 bases, and 15 bases separated the two germline ends. In germline, CDR1 is SGHRS, CDR2 YFSETQ. In DNA form, the CDR3 reads TGCGCCAGCAGGCATCAGGGGCCCCGCTCCTACGAGCAGTACTTC. It is translated as CASRHQGPRSYEQYF.

This chain uses TRBV4-1 with TRBJ2-1, with TRBD2 matching over 11 bases. The V segment lost 2 bases and the J segment 7 bases; nucleotides outside the gene matches: 7. The CDR3 consists of 16 residues. Germline assignment: CDR1 MGHRA and CDR2 YSYEKL. The CDR3 DNA follows: TGCGCCAGCAGCCAACTACTAGCGGGAGTTGGTAATGAGCAGTTCTTC. It yields the protein CASSQLLAGVGNEQFF.

This clone was detected a few times. This rearrangement joins TRBV27 to TRBJ2-1, with 13 bases matching TRBD2. In germline, CDR1 is MNHEY, CDR2 SMNVEV (reference sequence). This CDR3 has 14 residues. The V and J ends lost 6 bases and 7 bases, in that order; junction bases with no gene match: 3. CDR3 residues: CASRGLAGSNEQFF. Written as DNA, the CDR3 is TGTGCCAGCAGGGGACTAGCGGGATCGAATGAGCAGTTCTTC.

The rearrangement uses TRBV10-2 and TRBJ1-1, with 7 bases lining up with TRBD1. CDR1 WSHSY and CDR2 SAAADI come from the germline V gene. The CDR3 is made up of 12 amino acids. Germline trimming cut 8 bases from V and 10 bases from J; bases unmatched to any gene: 10. The CDR3 DNA reads TGCGCCAGCCAGACAGGGTCGATGGCAGCTTTCTTT. Amino acids: CASQTGSMAAFF.

V usage is TRBV29-1 and J usage is TRBJ2-3; TRBD2 is a possible D gene (6 bases). The germline gives CDR1 SQVTM, CDR2 ANQGSEA. CDR3 size: 16 residues. The V end lost 1 base, the J end lost 0 bases, and 14 bases lay between the germline ends. The chain's CDR3 is CSVEGGLRESTDTQYF. The CDR3 coding sequence is TGCAGCGTTGAAGGGGGTCTACGGGAGAGCACAGATACGCAGTATTTT.

This chain connects TRBV3-1 (or the pseudogene TRBV3-2) to TRBJ2-7, with TRBD2 as a possible D gene (7 bases). The length of the CDR3 is 15 residues. Germline V gene lookup returns CDR1 LGHDT and CDR2 YNNKEL (reference sequence). Trimming removed 1 base from V and 5 bases from J, with 15 bases in between. CDR3 sequence reads: CASSQAAGAIHEQYF. In DNA, the CDR3 is TGTGCCAGCAGCCAAGCCGCGGGGGCGATCCACGAGCAGTACTTC.

The V and J genes are TRBV19 and TRBJ1-4; a possible D gene is TRBD1 (5 bases). The CDR3 covers 13 residues. V gave up 5 bases and J gave up 7 bases, with 11 bases separating them. CDR1 is LNHDA and CDR2 is SQIVND in the germline V gene (reference sequence). CDR3 in amino acids: CASSFLGREKLFF. The CDR3 nucleotides read TGTGCCAGTAGTTTCCTGGGACGTGAAAAACTGTTTTTT.

J is TRBJ2-5 and V is TRBV6-5; D uncertain. The CDR3 totals 12 residues. The V gene lost 5 bases and the J gene lost 3 bases, with 7 bases spanning the gap. In germline, CDR1 is MNHEY, CDR2 SVGAGI. CDR3 coding DNA: TGTGCCAGCAGTAAGGTAAAAGAGACCCAGTACTTC. It is translated as CASSKVKETQYF.

For the CDR3, the DNA is TGTGCCAGCAGTGATGGGACTAGAAATGAGCAGTTCTTC. This sequence encodes CASSDGTRNEQFF. The chain couples TRBV6-2 or TRBV6-3 to TRBJ2-1, with 8 bases aligning to TRBD2. Germline V lookup: CDR1 MNHEY, CDR2 SVGEGT. V gave up 5 bases and J gave up 7 bases; unmatched junction bases: 4. There are 13 residues in the CDR3.

The chain employs TRBV19 and TRBJ1-1; D may be TRBD1 (6 bases). Germline V lookup: CDR1 LNHDA, CDR2 SQIVND (reference sequence). This CDR3 has 16 residues. V dropped 4 bases and J dropped 0 bases, with 15 bases sitting between them. CDR3 in DNA: TGTGCCAGTAGTAGATGGCTTGGGACATTGAACACTGAAGCTTTCTTT. Residues: CASSRWLGTLNTEAFF.

The chain carries TRBV30 and TRBJ1-1, with D possibly TRBD1 on 6 matching bases. Germline CDR1 reads GTSNPN; CDR2 reads SVGIG (reference sequence). V was trimmed by 8 bases and J by 3 bases, leaving 13 bases between them. The CDR3 contains 12 residues. Here the CDR3 DNA reads TGTGCCCTCAGGGGTCTGGACACTGAAGCTTTCTTT. Its protein is CALRGLDTEAFF. Complete variable domain (other parts from reference TRBV30 and TRBJ1-1): SQTIHQWPATLVQPVGSPLSLECTVEGTSNPNLYWYRQAAGRGLQLLFYSVGIGQISSEVPQNLSASRPQDRQFILSSKKLLLSDSGFYLCALRGLDTEAFFGQGTRLTVV.

V is TRBV5-1 and J is TRBJ2-5, with D unclear. The germline V and J ends were trimmed by 6 bases and 2 bases, with 11 bases remaining between them. CDR1 SGHRS and CDR2 YFSETQ come from the germline V gene. This CDR3 contains 13 residues. CDR3 DNA sequence: TGCGCCAGCAATCCGGTGGGGCAAGAGACCCAGTACTTC. Protein sequence: CASNPVGQETQYF.

This clone appeared a single time. The J gene is TRBJ1-6, the V gene TRBV7-9; D remains unclear. Germline V gene sequence: CDR1 SEHNR, CDR2 FQNEAQ (reference sequence). Trimming cost V 2 bases and J 10 bases, with 6 bases left between them. The CDR3 covers 12 residues. The chain's CDR3 is CASSLNKSPLHF. The CDR3 region has the DNA TGTGCCAGCAGCTTAAACAAATCACCCCTCCACTTT. The complete variable domain, with remaining parts taken from reference TRBV7-9 and TRBJ1-6, reads DTGVSQNPRHKITKRGQNVTFRCDPISEHNRLYWYRQTLGQGPEFLTYFQNEAQLEKSRLLSDRFSAERPKGSFSTLEIQRTEQGDSAMYLCASSLNKSPLHFGNGTRLTVT.

This rearrangement joins TRBV4-3 to TRBJ2-6; the D gene is possibly TRBD2 (5 bases). Between the trimmed V and J ends, which lost 10 bases and 0 bases, there was a span of 19 bases. The germline V gene encodes CDR1 LGHNA and CDR2 YSLEER. The CDR3 has 17 amino acids. This CDR3 is CATREGVQDSGANVLTF. The CDR3 bases are TGCGCCACCAGAGAGGGAGTGCAAGACTCTGGGGCCAACGTCCTGACTTTC.

V usage is TRBV18 and J usage is TRBJ1-1; TRBD1 matches 7 bases. This CDR3 has 16 amino acids. With V trimmed by 3 bases and J by 6 bases, 13 bases remained unmatched. Germline V gives CDR1 KGHSH, CDR2 LQKENI. The CDR3 nucleotides are TGTGCCAGCTCACCGCAATCGACAGGGTTGATCGCTGAAGCTTTCTTT. Its translation: CASSPQSTGLIAEAFF.